This TCR beta chain was identified during a study of cytomegalovirus exposure and HLA in healthy donors. The study's findings and limits: An analysis that came later showed most CMV-associated TCR beta chains appearing HLA-restricted.

The PCR contained 60 Vbeta and 13 Jbeta primers. Produced via immunoSEQ multiplex PCR; TCRdb's table is partial and in-frame only. The sample consists of 100,000 to 140,000 clones, around 78% of them appearing once. Germline V gene data show CDR1 as SGHRS and CDR2 as YFSETQ. The CDR3 contains 15 residues. In the case of this clone: What it recognizes is unknown.

The chain recombines TRBV5-1 with TRBJ2-5; 12 bases align to TRBD1. The end of the DNA aligns better with TRBJ2-7, so the J call may be wrong. The receptor's source is a man aged 25-40 years in good health and CMV-seronegative. Sequencing was performed on PBMCs. In DNA form, the CDR3 reads TGCGCCAGCAGCGCAGGTGGGACAGGGGGCTTCGAGCAGTACTTC. This encodes CASSAGGTGGFEQYF.